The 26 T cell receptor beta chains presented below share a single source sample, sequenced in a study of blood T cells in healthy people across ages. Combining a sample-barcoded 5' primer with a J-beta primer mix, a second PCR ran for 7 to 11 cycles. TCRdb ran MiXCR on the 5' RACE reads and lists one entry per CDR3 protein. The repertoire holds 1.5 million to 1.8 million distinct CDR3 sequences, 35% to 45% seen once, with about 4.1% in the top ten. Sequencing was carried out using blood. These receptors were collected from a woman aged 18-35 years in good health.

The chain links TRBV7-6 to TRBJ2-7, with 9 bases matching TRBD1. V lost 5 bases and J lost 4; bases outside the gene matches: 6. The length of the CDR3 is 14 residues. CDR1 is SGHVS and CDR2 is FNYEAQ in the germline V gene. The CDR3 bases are TGTGCCAGCAGCGCCCAACAGGGGGCTTACGAGCAGTACTTC. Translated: CASSAQQGAYEQYF.

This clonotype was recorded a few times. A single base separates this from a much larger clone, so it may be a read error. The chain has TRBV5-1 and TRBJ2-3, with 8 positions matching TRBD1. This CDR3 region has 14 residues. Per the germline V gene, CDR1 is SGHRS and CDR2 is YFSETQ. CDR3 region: CASSLGQGPDTQYF. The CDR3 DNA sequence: TGTGCCAGCAGCTTAGGACAGGGCCCAGATACGCAGTATTTT.

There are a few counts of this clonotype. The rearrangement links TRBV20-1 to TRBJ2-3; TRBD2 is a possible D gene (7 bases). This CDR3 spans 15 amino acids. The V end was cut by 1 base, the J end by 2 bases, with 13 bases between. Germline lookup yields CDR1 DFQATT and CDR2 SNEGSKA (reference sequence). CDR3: CSARGLRGLTDTQYF. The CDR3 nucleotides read TGCAGTGCTAGAGGTCTGCGGGGGCTCACAGATACGCAGTATTTT.

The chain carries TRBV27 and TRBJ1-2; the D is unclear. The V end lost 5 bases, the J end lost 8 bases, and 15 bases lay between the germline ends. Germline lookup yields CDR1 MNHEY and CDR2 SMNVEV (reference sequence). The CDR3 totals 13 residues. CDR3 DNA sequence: TGTGCCAGCAGTGTAGCCGGGATGCGGGGCTACACCTTC. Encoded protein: CASSVAGMRGYTF.

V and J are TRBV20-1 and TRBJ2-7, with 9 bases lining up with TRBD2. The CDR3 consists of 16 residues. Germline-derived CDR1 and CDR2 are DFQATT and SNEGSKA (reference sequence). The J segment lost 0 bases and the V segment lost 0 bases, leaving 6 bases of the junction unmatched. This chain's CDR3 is CSARDLGSGSSYEQYF. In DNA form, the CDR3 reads TGCAGTGCTAGAGATCTCGGTAGCGGGAGCTCCTACGAGCAGTACTTC.

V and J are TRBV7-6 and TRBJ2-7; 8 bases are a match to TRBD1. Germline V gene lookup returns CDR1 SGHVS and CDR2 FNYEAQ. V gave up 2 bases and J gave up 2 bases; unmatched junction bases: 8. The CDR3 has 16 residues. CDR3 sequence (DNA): TGTGCCAGCAGCTTATTGGGTGGGACAGGTGCCTACGAGCAGTACTTC. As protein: CASSLLGGTGAYEQYF.

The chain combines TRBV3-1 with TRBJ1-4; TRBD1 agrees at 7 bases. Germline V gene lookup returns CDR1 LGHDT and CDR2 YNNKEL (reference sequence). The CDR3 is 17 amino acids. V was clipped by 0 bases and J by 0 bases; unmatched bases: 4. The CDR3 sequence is CASSQDRGVATNEKLFF. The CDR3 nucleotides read TGTGCCAGCAGCCAAGACAGGGGGGTGGCAACTAATGAAAAACTGTTTTTT. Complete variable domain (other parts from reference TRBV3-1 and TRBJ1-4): DTAVSQTPKYLVTQMGNDKSIKCEQNLGHDTMYWYKQDSKKFLKIMFSYNNKELIINETVPNRFSPKSPDKAHLNLHINSLELGDSAVYFCASSQDRGVATNEKLFFGSGTQLSVL.

The CDR3 here is CASSLSTGRHYGYTF. In nucleotides, the CDR3 is TGCGCCAGCAGTTTATCAACAGGGAGGCACTATGGCTACACCTTC. V and J are TRBV10-2 and TRBJ1-2, with D maybe TRBD1 (6 bases). CDR1 is WSHSY and CDR2 is SAAADI in the germline V gene. This CDR3 has 15 residues. The germline V and J ends were trimmed by 5 bases and 3 bases, with 16 bases remaining between them.

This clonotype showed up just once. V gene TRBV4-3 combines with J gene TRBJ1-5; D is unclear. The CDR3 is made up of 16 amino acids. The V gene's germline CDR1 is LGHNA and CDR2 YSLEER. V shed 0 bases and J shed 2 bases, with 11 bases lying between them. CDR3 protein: CASSQDNIGGNQPQHF. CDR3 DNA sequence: TGCGCCAGCAGCCAAGATAACATAGGAGGCAATCAGCCCCAGCATTTT.

The CDR3 DNA reads TGTGCCAGCAGCCCAACTGGGAGAAACACCATATATTTT. Translation: CASSPTGRNTIYF. The gene calls are TRBV28 and TRBJ1-3; D remains ambiguous. The CDR3 contains 13 residues. Germline V lookup: CDR1 MDHEN, CDR2 SYDVKM. V was trimmed by 6 bases and J by 5 bases, leaving 11 bases between them.

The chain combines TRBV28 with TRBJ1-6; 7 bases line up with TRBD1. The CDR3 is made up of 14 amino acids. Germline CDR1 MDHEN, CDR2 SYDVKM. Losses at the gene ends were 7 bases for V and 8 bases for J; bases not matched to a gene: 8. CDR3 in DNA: TGTGCCAGCACCTACAGGGGAGGAGATTCACCCCTCCACTTT. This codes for CASTYRGGDSPLHF.

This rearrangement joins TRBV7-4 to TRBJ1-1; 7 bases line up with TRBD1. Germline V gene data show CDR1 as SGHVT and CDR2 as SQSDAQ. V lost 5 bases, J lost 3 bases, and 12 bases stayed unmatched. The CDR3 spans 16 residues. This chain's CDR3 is CASSQGRGRMDTEAFF. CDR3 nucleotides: TGTGCCAGCAGCCAGGGCAGGGGGAGGATGGACACTGAAGCTTTCTTT.

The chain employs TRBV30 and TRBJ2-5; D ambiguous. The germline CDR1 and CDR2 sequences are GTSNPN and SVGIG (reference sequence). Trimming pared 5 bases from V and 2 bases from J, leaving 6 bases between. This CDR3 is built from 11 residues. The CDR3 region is CAWDAQETQYF. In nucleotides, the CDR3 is TGTGCCTGGGACGCTCAAGAGACCCAGTACTTC.

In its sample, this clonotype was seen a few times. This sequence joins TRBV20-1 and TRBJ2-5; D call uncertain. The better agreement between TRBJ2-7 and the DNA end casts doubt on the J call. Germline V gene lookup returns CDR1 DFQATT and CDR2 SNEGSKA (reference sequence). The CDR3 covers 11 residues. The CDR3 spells CSARGIYEQYF. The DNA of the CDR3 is TGCAGTGCTAGAGGGATCTACGAGCAGTACTTC.

The CDR3 loop reads CASSQGMTYNEQFF. CDR3 nucleotides: TGTGCCAGCAGCCAGGGGATGACCTACAATGAGCAGTTCTTC. The chain combines TRBV2 with TRBJ2-1; TRBD1 might be the D (6 bases). In germline, CDR1 is SNHLY, CDR2 FYNNEI. V lost 6 bases, J lost 2 bases, and 11 bases lay in between. The CDR3 runs 14 residues. The full variable domain, completed using reference TRBV2 and TRBJ2-1, is EPEVTQTPSHQVTQMGQEVILRCVPISNHLYFYWYRQILGQKVEFLVSFYNNEISEKSEIFDDQFSVERPDGSNFTLKIRSTKLEDSAMYFCASSQGMTYNEQFFGPGTRLTVL.

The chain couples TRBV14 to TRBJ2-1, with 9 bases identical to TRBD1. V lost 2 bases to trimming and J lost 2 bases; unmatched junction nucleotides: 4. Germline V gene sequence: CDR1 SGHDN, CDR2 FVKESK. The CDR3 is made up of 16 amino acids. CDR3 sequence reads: CASSQLTGGPYNEQFF. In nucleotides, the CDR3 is TGTGCCAGCAGCCAACTCACAGGGGGCCCCTACAATGAGCAGTTCTTC.

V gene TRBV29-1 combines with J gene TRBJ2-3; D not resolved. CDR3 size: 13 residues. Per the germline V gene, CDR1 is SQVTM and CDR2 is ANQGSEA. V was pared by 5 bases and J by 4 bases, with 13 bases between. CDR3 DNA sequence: TGCAGCGTTTCCCGTCCAGAAGCAGATACGCAGTATTTT. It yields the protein CSVSRPEADTQYF.

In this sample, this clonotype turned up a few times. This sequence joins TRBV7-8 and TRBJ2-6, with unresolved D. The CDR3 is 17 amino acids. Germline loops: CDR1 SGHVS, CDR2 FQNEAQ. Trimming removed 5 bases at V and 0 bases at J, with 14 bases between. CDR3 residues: CASSEGWRRSGANVLTF. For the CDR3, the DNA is TGTGCCAGCAGCGAAGGTTGGCGACGCTCTGGGGCCAACGTCCTGACTTTC.

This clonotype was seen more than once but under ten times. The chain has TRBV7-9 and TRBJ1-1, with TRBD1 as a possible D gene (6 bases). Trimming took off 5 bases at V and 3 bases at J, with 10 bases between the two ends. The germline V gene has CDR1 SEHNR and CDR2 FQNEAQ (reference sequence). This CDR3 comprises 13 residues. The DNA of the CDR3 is TGTGCCAGCAGCCACAGACAGGACACTGAAGCTTTCTTT. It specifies CASSHRQDTEAFF.

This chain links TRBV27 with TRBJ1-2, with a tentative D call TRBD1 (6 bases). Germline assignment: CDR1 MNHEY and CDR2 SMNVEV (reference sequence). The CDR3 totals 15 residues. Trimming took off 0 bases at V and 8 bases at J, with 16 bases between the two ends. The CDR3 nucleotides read TGTGCCAGCAGTTTATCGGGGGGGCGTGCAGGGGGCTACACCTTC. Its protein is CASSLSGGRAGGYTF.

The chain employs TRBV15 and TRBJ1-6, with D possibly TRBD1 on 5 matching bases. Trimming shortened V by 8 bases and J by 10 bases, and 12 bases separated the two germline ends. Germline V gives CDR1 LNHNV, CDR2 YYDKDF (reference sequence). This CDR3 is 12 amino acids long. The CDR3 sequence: CATGRDGSPLHF. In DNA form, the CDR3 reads TGTGCCACCGGGAGGGACGGATCACCCCTCCACTTT.

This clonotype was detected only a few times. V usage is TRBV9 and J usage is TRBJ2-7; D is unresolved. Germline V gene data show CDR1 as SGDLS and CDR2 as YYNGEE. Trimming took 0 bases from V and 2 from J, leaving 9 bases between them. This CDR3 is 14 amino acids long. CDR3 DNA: TGTGCCAGCAGCGTAGGTGACATTACCTACGAGCAGTACTTC. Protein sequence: CASSVGDITYEQYF.

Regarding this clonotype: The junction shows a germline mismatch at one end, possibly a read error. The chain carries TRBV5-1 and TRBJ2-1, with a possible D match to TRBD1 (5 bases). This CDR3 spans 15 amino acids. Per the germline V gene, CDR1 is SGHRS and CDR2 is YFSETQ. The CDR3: CASSTGRQSNNERFF. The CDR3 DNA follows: TGCGCCAGCAGCACTGGCCGACAGTCGAACAATGAGCGGTTCTTC.

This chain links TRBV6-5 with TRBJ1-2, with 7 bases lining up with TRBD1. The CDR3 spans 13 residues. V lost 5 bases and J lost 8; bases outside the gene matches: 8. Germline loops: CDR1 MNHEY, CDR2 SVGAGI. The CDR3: CASSTYRGGGYTF. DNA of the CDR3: TGTGCCAGCAGTACCTACAGGGGTGGCGGCTACACCTTC.

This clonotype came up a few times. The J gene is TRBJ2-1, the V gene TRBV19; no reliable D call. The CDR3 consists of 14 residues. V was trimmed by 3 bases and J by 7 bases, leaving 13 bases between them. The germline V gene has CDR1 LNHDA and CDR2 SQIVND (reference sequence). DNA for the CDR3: TGTGCCAGTAGTATCGGCTACAGTAGAAATGAGCAGTTCTTC. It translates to CASSIGYSRNEQFF.

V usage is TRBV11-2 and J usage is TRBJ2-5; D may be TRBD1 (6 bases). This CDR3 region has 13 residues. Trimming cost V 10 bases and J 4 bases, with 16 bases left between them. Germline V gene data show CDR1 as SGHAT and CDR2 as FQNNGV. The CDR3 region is CATMHRVGETQYF. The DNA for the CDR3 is TGTGCCACCATGCACAGGGTTGGAGAGACCCAGTACTTC.